This is a list of T cell receptor beta chains from one sample in a study of neurological immune-mediated disorders. TCRdb redid the calling of the 5' RACE reads with MiXCR, one entry per CDR3 protein. This sample has roughly 100,000 distinct CDR3 sequences, with roughly 3.5% found just once. Sequenced material: PBMCs. These receptors originate from a woman aged 18-29 years with multiple sclerosis. CDR3s include the opening cysteine and the closing phenylalanine or tryptophan. The order of the fields is V gene, J gene, clone size, D gene, CDR3 DNA, CDR3 protein. A D gene is named only where the DNA matches it firmly. Rows may omit the clone size; those that give it use once, few, many or a size class.

v_gene: TRBV27
j_gene: TRBJ1-1
abundance: many
d_gene: NA
CDR3nt: TGTGCCAGCAGTCAACCAGGTGCAGGGGAAGCTTTCTTT
CDR3aa: CASSQPGAGEAFF

v_gene: TRBV7-6
j_gene: TRBJ1-4
abundance: many
d_gene: TRBD1
CDR3nt: TGTGCCAGCAGCTTATTTGGAGGGACAGGGGTAGAAAAACTGTTTTTT
CDR3aa: CASSLFGGTGVEKLFF

v_gene: TRBV29-1
j_gene: TRBJ2-7
abundance: many
d_gene: TRBD2
CDR3nt: TGCAGCGTGAACGTAGCGGGGGGATACGAGCAGTACTTC
CDR3aa: CSVNVAGGYEQYF

v_gene: TRBV6-2/TRBV6-3
j_gene: TRBJ1-1
abundance: NA
d_gene: TRBD1
CDR3nt: TGTGCCAGCAGTTACGAACAGGGGGGGGTAAGAACTGAAGCTTTCTTT
CDR3aa: CASSYEQGGVRTEAFF

v_gene: TRBV7-2
j_gene: TRBJ1-1
abundance: many
d_gene: TRBD1
CDR3nt: TGTGCCAGCAGCTTAAGGACAGGGGGGACTGAAGCTTTCTTT
CDR3aa: CASSLRTGGTEAFF

v_gene: TRBV7-9
j_gene: TRBJ1-2
abundance: few
d_gene: NA
CDR3nt: TGTGCCAGCAGCTTTGCACTAAACTATGGCTACACCTTC
CDR3aa: CASSFALNYGYTF

v_gene: TRBV28
j_gene: TRBJ1-2
abundance: NA
d_gene: TRBD1
CDR3nt: TGTGCCAGCAGTTTAGAGGTTCTGACAGGGGGCTATGGCTACACCTTC
CDR3aa: CASSLEVLTGGYGYTF

v_gene: TRBV4-3
j_gene: TRBJ2-5
abundance: many
d_gene: NA
CDR3nt: TGCGCCAGCAGCCAAGTTGGTGGGCTAGGCAGGGAGACCCAGTACTTC
CDR3aa: CASSQVGGLGRETQYF

v_gene: TRBV16
j_gene: TRBJ1-1
abundance: many
d_gene: NA
CDR3nt: TGTGCCAGCAGCCAATCTGCAATTTTGACACTCAACACTGAAGCTTTCTTT
CDR3aa: CASSQSAILTLNTEAFF

v_gene: TRBV20-1
j_gene: TRBJ2-2
abundance: many
d_gene: TRBD1
CDR3nt: TGCAGTGCTACCGGGACAGGGGGCACCGGGGAGCTGTTTTTT
CDR3aa: CSATGTGGTGELFF

v_gene: TRBV20-1
j_gene: TRBJ1-1
abundance: many
d_gene: NA
CDR3nt: TGCAGTGCTAGAGATCCTTTTGGCCCGGGAACTGAAGCTTTCTTT
CDR3aa: CSARDPFGPGTEAFF

v_gene: TRBV7-3
j_gene: TRBJ2-2
abundance: many
d_gene: NA
CDR3nt: TGTGCCAGCAGCTTACAGGGACAGAACACCGGGGAGCTGTTTTTT
CDR3aa: CASSLQGQNTGELFF

v_gene: TRBV19
j_gene: TRBJ2-1
abundance: many
d_gene: TRBD2
CDR3nt: TGTGCCAGTAGTATGACTAGCGGGGATTACAATGAGCAGTTCTTC
CDR3aa: CASSMTSGDYNEQFF

v_gene: TRBV7-2
j_gene: TRBJ2-7
abundance: many
d_gene: NA
CDR3nt: TGTGCCAGCCTTCCTTACTACGAGCAGTACTTC
CDR3aa: CASLPYYEQYF

v_gene: TRBV7-9
j_gene: TRBJ1-1
abundance: medium-sized
d_gene: TRBD1
CDR3nt: TGTGCCAGCAGCGCATACAGGGGGCACACTGAAGCTTTCTTT
CDR3aa: CASSAYRGHTEAFF

v_gene: TRBV29-1
j_gene: TRBJ2-1
abundance: many
d_gene: NA
CDR3nt: TGCAGCGGGGCCAACAATGAGCAGTTCTTC
CDR3aa: CSGANNEQFF

v_gene: TRBV12-3/TRBV12-4
j_gene: TRBJ1-2
abundance: many
d_gene: TRBD1
CDR3nt: TGTGCCAGCAGTCTCGGGACAGGGTCTTTTGGCTACACCTTC
CDR3aa: CASSLGTGSFGYTF

v_gene: TRBV7-8
j_gene: TRBJ2-3
abundance: many
d_gene: TRBD2
CDR3nt: TGTGCCAGCAGCTCCCAGGGACTAGCTTCAGCTACGCAGTATTTT
CDR3aa: CASSSQGLASATQYF

v_gene: TRBV20-1
j_gene: TRBJ2-3
abundance: many
d_gene: NA
CDR3nt: TGCAGTGCTAGGCCCGTAGGTGGCCAGGGGAGCCCAGATACGCAGTATTTT
CDR3aa: CSARPVGGQGSPDTQYF

v_gene: TRBV7-9
j_gene: TRBJ1-1
abundance: NA
d_gene: NA
CDR3nt: TGTGCCAGCAGCTTAGTAGAAGAAATCACTGAAGCTTTCTTT
CDR3aa: CASSLVEEITEAFF

v_gene: TRBV19
j_gene: TRBJ1-1
abundance: many
d_gene: NA
CDR3nt: TGTGCCAGTAGTATTAGTGTGTCCACTGAAGCTTTCTTT
CDR3aa: CASSISVSTEAFF

v_gene: TRBV6-1
j_gene: TRBJ2-1
abundance: many
d_gene: TRBD2
CDR3nt: TGTGCCAGCAGTGAAGTGGGCGGGGGGGCTGTTGAGCAGTTCTTC
CDR3aa: CASSEVGGGAVEQFF

v_gene: TRBV2
j_gene: TRBJ2-3
abundance: many
d_gene: NA
CDR3nt: TGTGCCAGCAGTGGTGGAGGGCTTGGGGATACGCAGTATTTT
CDR3aa: CASSGGGLGDTQYF

v_gene: TRBV5-4
j_gene: TRBJ2-7
abundance: many
d_gene: NA
CDR3nt: TGTGCCAGCAGCTTGGCCAGGGCCCCCTACGAGCAGTACTTC
CDR3aa: CASSLARAPYEQYF

v_gene: TRBV20-1
j_gene: TRBJ2-3
abundance: many
d_gene: TRBD1
CDR3nt: TGCAGTGCTAGAGCCGGGACAGACCCAGATACGCAGTATTTT
CDR3aa: CSARAGTDPDTQYF

v_gene: TRBV19
j_gene: TRBJ2-3
abundance: NA
d_gene: TRBD2
CDR3nt: TGTGCCAGTAGCGGGGGGGCCCCAGATACGCAGTATTTT
CDR3aa: CASSGGAPDTQYF

v_gene: TRBV20-1
j_gene: TRBJ1-1
abundance: many
d_gene: NA
CDR3nt: TGCAGTGCTTGGGGACTGTTGAACACTGAAGCTTTCTTT
CDR3aa: CSAWGLLNTEAFF

v_gene: TRBV12-3/TRBV12-4
j_gene: TRBJ1-4
abundance: many
d_gene: NA
CDR3nt: TGTGCCAGCAGGCTAAACCCGGGGAATGAAAAACTGTTTTTT
CDR3aa: CASRLNPGNEKLFF

v_gene: TRBV3-1
j_gene: TRBJ1-2
abundance: many
d_gene: NA
CDR3nt: TGTGCCAGCAGCCAAGTTGTAGGGCGGTCTGGCTACACCTTC
CDR3aa: CASSQVVGRSGYTF

v_gene: TRBV20-1
j_gene: TRBJ1-1
abundance: many
d_gene: NA
CDR3nt: TGCAGTGCTATGAACACTGAAGCTTTCTTT
CDR3aa: CSAMNTEAFF

v_gene: TRBV12-3/TRBV12-4
j_gene: TRBJ1-2
abundance: many
d_gene: NA
CDR3nt: TGTGCCAGCAGTCATACCCTTCGGGAGGGCTACACCTTC
CDR3aa: CASSHTLREGYTF

v_gene: TRBV20-1
j_gene: TRBJ2-7
abundance: many
d_gene: NA
CDR3nt: TGCAGTGCTAGAGATCACCGGTCCTCAGGTGGCGAGCAGTACTTC
CDR3aa: CSARDHRSSGGEQYF

v_gene: TRBV20-1
j_gene: TRBJ2-1
abundance: NA
d_gene: TRBD2
CDR3nt: TGCAGTGCTCCTAGCGGGTTAGGGAATGAGCAATTCTTC
CDR3aa: CSAPSGLGNEQFF

v_gene: TRBV2
j_gene: TRBJ2-5
abundance: many
d_gene: NA
CDR3nt: TGTGCCAGCAGTGAGAATTGGGGAGTGGAGCAAGAGACCCAGTACTTC
CDR3aa: CASSENWGVEQETQYF

v_gene: TRBV12-3/TRBV12-4
j_gene: TRBJ2-2
abundance: many
d_gene: NA
CDR3nt: TGTGCCAGCAGTTTATCACTGAACACCGGGGAGCTGTTTTTT
CDR3aa: CASSLSLNTGELFF

v_gene: TRBV5-1
j_gene: TRBJ2-7
abundance: many
d_gene: TRBD1
CDR3nt: TGCGCCAGCAGCTCTGGACAGGCTCCCTACGAGCAGTACTTC
CDR3aa: CASSSGQAPYEQYF

v_gene: TRBV20-1
j_gene: TRBJ2-5
abundance: many
d_gene: TRBD1
CDR3nt: TGCAGTGCTAGAAGGGACAGGGGGGATGGAACCCAGTACTTC
CDR3aa: CSARRDRGDGTQYF

v_gene: TRBV6-2/TRBV6-3
j_gene: TRBJ2-6
abundance: many
d_gene: NA
CDR3nt: TGTGCCAGCAGTACGACCGGGACTGAGCACTCTGGGGCCAACGTCCTGACTTTC
CDR3aa: CASSTTGTEHSGANVLTF

v_gene: TRBV20-1
j_gene: TRBJ2-3
abundance: many
d_gene: NA
CDR3nt: TGCAGTGCTAGAGGAGGCAGGGTTGCCACAGATACGCAGTATTTT
CDR3aa: CSARGGRVATDTQYF